The 8 T cell receptor beta chains below all came from one sample that was sequenced in a study of metastatic and nonmetastatic thyroid tumors. TCRdb re-analyzed the PCR reads through MiXCR. The sample has 15,000 to 20,000 clones; about 33% are singletons. Until they underwent thyroid surgery, no patient had received any treatment. Sequencing input: adjacent normal tissue. These receptors all stem from a female donor with papillary thyroid cancer or a benign thyroid nodule (not recorded which). Some clones in this sample may be carry-over from other donors' samples.

This clone has ten or more counts. The CDR3 region has the DNA TGTGCCAGCAGTGAATTGGCCGACCAGGAGGCCTACGAGCAGTACTTC. It translates to CASSELADQEAYEQYF. The chain couples TRBV6-1 to TRBJ2-7, with a weak D call TRBD2 (5 bases). Deletions cut 2 bases from V and 2 bases from J, with 16 bases between. This CDR3 spans 16 amino acids. Germline-derived CDR1 and CDR2 are MNHNS and SASEGT.

On this clone: At one of its ends the junction is not consistent with the germline gene, which may arise from a read error. The chain is built from TRBV6-1 and TRBJ2-7, with TRBD1 as a possible D gene (6 bases). There are 12 residues in the CDR3. Germline assignment: CDR1 MNHNS and CDR2 SASEGT. CDR3: CASSPQGYEQYF. For the CDR3, the DNA is TGTGCCAGCAGTCCACAGGGCTACGAGCAGTACTTT.

This clone is categorized as medium-sized. The CDR3 here is CASSPGPVRDTQYF. CDR3 nucleotide sequence: TGCGCCAGCAGCCCCGGGCCCGTCAGAGATACGCAGTATTTT. The genes are TRBV4-1 and TRBJ2-3; the D is unclear. CDR3 length equals 14 residues. Trimming removed 4 bases from V and 5 bases from J, with 13 bases in between. CDR1 is MGHRA and CDR2 is YSYEKL in the germline V gene.

This clone occurred a few times. The chain carries TRBV6-2 or TRBV6-3 and TRBJ2-1; either TRBD1 or TRBD2 may supply D (5 bases each). V was trimmed by 7 bases and J by 7 bases, leaving 14 bases between them. The length of the CDR3 is 13 residues. CDR1 and CDR2 from the germline V gene are MNHEY and SVGEGT. CDR3 DNA sequence: TGTGCCAGCACTAAAGAGGGGTTTAATGAGCAGTTCTTC. Its translation is CASTKEGFNEQFF.

This clone was seen more than once but under ten times. V is TRBV6-1 and J is TRBJ2-2; possibly TRBD1 for D (6 bases). The CDR3 consists of 16 residues. Germline CDR1 and CDR2: MNHNS and SASEGT. Trimming cost V 8 bases and J 1 base, with 17 bases left between them. CDR3 loop: CASEPSTGRNTGELFF. As DNA, the CDR3 is TGTGCCAGCGAGCCTTCGACAGGACGGAACACCGGGGAGCTGTTTTTT.

This clone qualifies as medium-sized. The chain recombines TRBV28 with TRBJ2-2; 7 nucleotides align to TRBD2. This CDR3 spans 14 amino acids. Germline values: CDR1 MDHEN, CDR2 SYDVKM. The J segment lost 4 bases and the V segment lost 8 bases, leaving 7 bases of the junction unmatched. CDR3 loop: CASLRLASTGELFF. The CDR3 bases are TGTGCCAGCCTGCGACTAGCTTCCACCGGGGAGCTGTTTTTT. Combining the CDR3 with reference TRBV28 and TRBJ2-2 gives the whole variable domain DVKVTQSSRYLVKRTGEKVFLECVQDMDHENMFWYRQDPGLGLRLIYFSYDVKMKEKGDIPEGYSVSREKKERFSLILESASTNQTSMYLCASLRLASTGELFFGEGSRLTVL.

Many counts were recorded for this clone. The junction departs from the called germline gene at one end, perhaps through a read error. Other DNA sequences within the sample encode an identical CDR3. V usage is TRBV6-1 and J usage is TRBJ1-2; the D is unclear. The CDR3 is made up of 14 amino acids. Looked up from germline, CDR1 is MNHNS and CDR2 is SASEGT. This chain's CDR3 is CASSGPSDIYGYTF. DNA of the CDR3: TGTGCCAGCAGTGGGCCCAGCGATATCTACGGCTACACTTTC.

This clone was picked up many times. Because the CDR3's place on the DNA is in doubt, the DNA is left out and the CDR3 is given as listed by TCRdb. The chain joins TRBV6-2 or TRBV6-3 to TRBJ2-1. The V gene's germline CDR1 is MNHEY and CDR2 SVGEGT. Both ends counted, the CDR3 spans 15 residues. The CDR3 is CASILGRSSYNEQFF.